This T cell receptor (beta chain) was sequenced for a study of blood T cells in healthy people across ages. Next came a second PCR, run for about 7 to 12 cycles, which used a sample-barcoded 5' primer along with a J-beta primer mix. Each sample yielded at least 3 million CDR3-containing paired-end reads. TCRdb analysed the 5' RACE reads with MiXCR anew, one entry per CDR3 protein. The sample has about 570,000 distinct CDR3 sequences, about 29% seen once. Separately, the same data were catalogued under a study of T cells of mothers and their children. This second study says: All donors were healthy and Caucasian; they were three mothers and their six children.

The sequence came from a boy aged 2 to 10 in good health. The sequenced material came from blood.

This CDR3 is CASSSDGSGEETQYF. As DNA, the CDR3 is TGCGCCAGCAGCTCGGATGGAAGTGGGGAAGAGACCCAGTACTTC. The J gene is TRBJ2-5, the V gene TRBV5-1; D remains ambiguous. V was cut by 3 bases and J by 3 bases, with 15 bases left in between. CDR3 length equals 15 residues. The germline V gene has CDR1 SGHRS and CDR2 YFSETQ.